One and the same sample provided the 29 T cell receptor beta chains below, sequenced in a study of blood T cell repertoires in COVID-19. TCRdb's table, derived via immunoSEQ multiplex PCR, lists solely in-frame clones and lacks some. The sample lists roughly 170,000 clones, approximately 84% occurring once. Sequenced: peripheral blood. Receptor source: a man in his forties who had recovered from COVID-19.

This chain's CDR3 is CASSVGTGPAFF. The CDR3 DNA is TGTGCCAGCAGCGTAGGGACAGGGCCAGCTTTCTTT. The chain employs TRBV9 and TRBJ1-1; 8 nucleotides align to TRBD1. The V gene end was trimmed by 0 bases and the J gene end by 10 bases; junction bases not matched to a gene: 2. Per germline, CDR1 SGDLS and CDR2 YYNGEE. The CDR3 runs 12 residues.

V is TRBV12-3 or TRBV12-4 and J is TRBJ2-7; D gene unclear. V lost 0 bases, J lost 2 bases, and 5 bases lay in between. This CDR3 region has 13 residues. CDR3 sequence reads: CASSLAAAYEQYF. Written as DNA, the CDR3 is TGTGCCAGCAGTTTAGCGGCGGCCTACGAGCAGTACTTC.

The CDR3 DNA reads as TGTGCCAGCAGCTTAGGGTGGGACAGCACTGAAGAGACCCAGTACTTC. This gives the protein CASSLGWDSTEETQYF. The chain employs TRBV7-9 and TRBJ2-5, with 7 bases matching TRBD1. The CDR3 consists of 16 residues. Per germline, CDR1 SEHNR and CDR2 FQNEAQ (reference sequence). After removal of 1 base from V and 3 bases from J, the junction contained 8 bases not matched to a gene.

This chain joins TRBV24-1 and TRBJ2-1; 10 nucleotides match TRBD2. Germline V gene sequence: CDR1 KGHDR, CDR2 SFDVKD. V gave up 0 bases and J gave up 7 bases; unmatched junction bases: 5. CDR3 length equals 16 residues. This CDR3 is CATSDLSGRGRNEQFF. As DNA, the CDR3 is TGTGCCACCAGTGATTTGAGCGGGAGGGGGAGGAATGAGCAGTTCTTC.

The genes are TRBV21-1 and TRBJ1-1; TRBD1 reflects the table's D call only, with no check against the DNA. TRBV21-1 is designated a pseudogene. CDR3 length equals 17 residues. The CDR3 loop is CASKGGGGQCTNTEAFF. The CDR3, as DNA: TGTGCCAGCAAAGGTGGAGGGGGACAGTGTACGAACACTGAAGCTTTCTTT.

The chain links TRBV29-1 to TRBJ2-1; TRBD1 matches at 8 bases. The CDR3 sequence is 16 residues long. The J segment lost 12 bases and the V segment lost 0 bases, leaving 16 bases of the junction unmatched. CDR1 is SQVTM and CDR2 is ANQGSEA in the germline V gene. CDR3 region: CSVEDYETRGQGRQFF. The CDR3 DNA sequence: TGCAGCGTTGAAGATTACGAGACCAGGGGGCAAGGCCGGCAGTTCTTC.

The chain couples TRBV21-1 to TRBJ1-4; whether TRBD1, the table's D call, matches the DNA was not checked. TRBV21-1 is a listed pseudogene. CDR3 length: 17 residues. The CDR3 loop is CASRENRKAIVNEKLFF. The CDR3, as DNA: TGTGCCAGCAGGGAGAACAGGAAGGCGATCGTTAATGAAAAACTGTTTTTT.

This clone was seen a handful of times. This rearrangement joins TRBV4-2 to TRBJ1-5, with D uncertain. Trimming stripped 4 bases from V and 4 bases from J, with 17 bases between. CDR1 is LGHNA, CDR2 YNFKEQ, per germline. CDR3 length: 16 amino acids. The CDR3: CASSPTTATPNQPQHF. The CDR3 DNA reads TGTGCCAGCAGCCCGACAACGGCCACACCTAATCAGCCCCAGCATTTT.

This clone was detected only once. The V gene is TRBV7-2, the J gene TRBJ2-3; 10 bases agree with TRBD2. Per the germline V gene, CDR1 is SGHTA and CDR2 is FQGNSA. The V segment lost 1 base and the J segment 5 bases; nucleotides outside the gene matches: 9. The CDR3 spans 17 residues. CDR3 DNA sequence: TGTGCCAGCAGCTTAGACCAGCGGGGGGGCCTGGGAGATACGCAGTATTTT. Residues: CASSLDQRGGLGDTQYF.

The gene calls are TRBV2 and TRBJ2-1; the match to TRBD1 covers 10 bases. CDR3 length: 14 amino acids. Losses at the gene ends were 7 bases for V and 6 bases for J; bases not matched to a gene: 6. The germline V gene encodes CDR1 SNHLY and CDR2 FYNNEI. The CDR3 loop is CASIRDRGTNEQFF. The CDR3 DNA reads as TGTGCCAGCATCCGGGACAGGGGTACCAATGAGCAGTTCTTC.

The chain employs TRBV4-3 and TRBJ1-2, with a possible D match to TRBD1 (5 bases). Germline V lookup: CDR1 LGHNA, CDR2 YSLEER. The CDR3 has 15 amino acids. The V and J ends lost 8 bases and 8 bases respectively, with 24 bases between them. The CDR3, as DNA: TGCGCCAGCCAAAAGGTTGCCCAGGGTCTAGGGGGCTACACCTTC. Amino acids: CASQKVAQGLGGYTF.

This sequence joins TRBV4-1 and TRBJ2-7; D is perhaps TRBD1 (5 bases). The CDR3 spans 15 residues. The V and J ends lost 4 bases and 0 bases respectively, with 13 bases between them. Germline CDR1 is MGHRA and CDR2 is YSYEKL. The CDR3 loop reads CASSPTQGLSYEQYF. CDR3 nucleotide sequence: TGCGCCAGCAGCCCAACTCAGGGTCTCTCCTACGAGCAGTACTTC.

DNA for the CDR3: TGTGCCTGCCTCCGGGGGGGGCATTTGAACACTGAAGCTTTCTTT. Translated: CACLRGGHLNTEAFF. The chain couples TRBV30 to TRBJ1-1; TRBD1 might be the D (6 bases). Germline CDR1 and CDR2: GTSNPN and SVGIG (reference sequence). This CDR3 is 15 amino acids long. V lost 6 bases, J lost 0 bases, and 17 bases lay in between.

The chain has TRBV7-2 and TRBJ1-5; a possible D gene is TRBD1 (6 bases). Looked up from germline, CDR1 is SGHTA and CDR2 is FQGNSA. The CDR3 extends over 15 amino acids. Trimming cost V 3 bases and J 6 bases, with 15 bases left between them. CDR3 in DNA: TGTGCCAGCAGCTTTTTGGGGCAGGGGAGTCAGCCCCAGCATTTT. It encodes CASSFLGQGSQPQHF.

The gene calls are TRBV11-3 and TRBJ2-7; 8 bases line up with TRBD1. Germline V lookup: CDR1 SGHNT, CDR2 YENEEA. The CDR3 totals 15 residues. Trimming cost V 0 bases and J 5 bases; bases outside gene matches: 6. Here the CDR3 reads CASSLEGTGVHEQYF. Here the CDR3 DNA reads TGTGCCAGCAGCTTAGAGGGGACAGGAGTCCACGAGCAGTACTTC.

V gene TRBV4-3 combines with J gene TRBJ1-4; perhaps TRBD1 as D (5 bases). The CDR3 length is 15 residues. Trimming took 0 bases from V and 8 from J, leaving 13 bases between them. Germline CDR1 LGHNA, CDR2 YSLEER. CDR3 bases: TGCGCCAGCAGCCAAGAAGGCAGGGTAGGGGAAAAACTGTTTTTT. Its protein is CASSQEGRVGEKLFF.

CDR3 sequence reads: CASSPYPLPAGSLNYGYTF. DNA of the CDR3: TGTGCCAGCTCCCCCTACCCATTACCGGCAGGGTCCCTTAACTATGGCTACACCTTC. The chain employs TRBV18 and TRBJ1-2; D is perhaps TRBD1 (5 bases). V lost 6 bases and J 1 base, leaving 27 bases between the germline ends. This CDR3 is built from 19 residues. The germline V gene has CDR1 KGHSH and CDR2 LQKENI.

The chain is built from TRBV19 and TRBJ2-1, with 7 bases lining up with TRBD2. Unmatched junction bases numbered 4, after V lost 5 bases and J lost 0 bases. In germline, CDR1 is LNHDA, CDR2 SQIVND (reference sequence). This CDR3 contains 15 residues. The CDR3 DNA reads as TGTGCCAGTAGTCCTAGCGGTAGCTCCTACAATGAGCAGTTCTTC. Amino acids: CASSPSGSSYNEQFF.

The chain carries TRBV5-6 and TRBJ2-7, with 7 bases that match TRBD1. This CDR3 is 14 amino acids long. From germline, CDR1 is SGHDT and CDR2 YYEEEE. J was trimmed by 5 bases and V by 0 bases; bases with no gene match: 5. The CDR3 region has the DNA TGTGCCAGCAGCTTGGGGACAGGCGGTAACGAGCAGTACTTC. This gives the protein CASSLGTGGNEQYF. Together with reference TRBV5-6 and TRBJ2-7, the CDR3 gives the full variable domain: DAGVTQSPTHLIKTRGQQVTLRCSPKSGHDTVSWYQQALGQGPQFIFQYYEEEERQRGNFPDRFSGHQFPNYSSELNVNALLLGDSALYLCASSLGTGGNEQYFGPGTRLTVT.

This clone has a single count. This chain connects TRBV29-1 to TRBJ2-1; D gene uncertain. CDR1 SQVTM and CDR2 ANQGSEA come from the germline V gene. Trimming took 8 bases from V and 0 from J, leaving 8 bases between them. The CDR3 covers 12 residues. CDR3 sequence: CSSRSSYNEQFF. The CDR3, as DNA: TGCAGCTCCCGCAGCTCCTACAATGAGCAGTTCTTC.

V and J are TRBV30 and TRBJ2-3, with a weak D call TRBD2 (5 bases). V lost 2 bases and J lost 5, with 11 bases in between. This CDR3 spans 13 amino acids. Germline CDR1 and CDR2: GTSNPN and SVGIG (reference sequence). The DNA for the CDR3 is TGTGCCTGGAGTAGTATCGCGGGAGATACGCAGTATTTT. This codes for CAWSSIAGDTQYF.

The CDR3 here is CASSTLAGTDTQYF. DNA for the CDR3: TGTGCCAGCAGCACCTTAGCGGGCACAGATACGCAGTATTTT. The V call is TRBV7-9, the J call TRBJ2-3; D possibly corresponds to TRBD2 (6 bases). Deletions cut 5 bases from V and 1 base from J, with 10 bases between. Germline loops: CDR1 SEHNR, CDR2 FQNEAQ (reference sequence). The length of the CDR3 is 14 residues.

This clone was counted a few times. The chain uses TRBV7-9 and TRBJ2-7; 7 nucleotides match TRBD1. V was pared by 5 bases and J by 6 bases, with 1 base of the junction left unmatched. This CDR3 has 11 amino acids. CDR1 is SEHNR and CDR2 is FQNEAQ in the germline V gene (reference sequence). The CDR3 loop reads CASSRQGEQYF. CDR3 sequence (DNA): TGTGCCAGCAGCCGACAGGGCGAGCAGTACTTC.

This clone was seen a handful of times. The CDR3 DNA sequence: TGCGCCAGCAGCTTTAGGGACAGCCCTTCCTACGAGCAGTACTTC. Encoded protein: CASSFRDSPSYEQYF. The rearrangement joins TRBV5-1 to TRBJ2-7; TRBD1 agrees at 7 bases. The trim removed 2 bases at V and 1 base at J, leaving 6 bases unmatched. Germline lookup yields CDR1 SGHRS and CDR2 YFSETQ. The CDR3 covers 15 residues.

This rearrangement joins TRBV5-4 to TRBJ2-3; maybe TRBD2 (6 bases). Trimming removed 6 bases from V and 0 bases from J, with 14 bases in between. From germline, CDR1 is SGHNT and CDR2 YYREEE (reference sequence). This CDR3 spans 15 amino acids. CDR3 amino acids: CASTLAATSTDTQYF. The CDR3 DNA reads as TGTGCCAGCACATTAGCGGCAACTAGCACAGATACGCAGTATTTT.

V usage is TRBV14 and J usage is TRBJ2-3; unclear D gene. CDR3 length: 13 amino acids. Germline V gene lookup returns CDR1 SGHDN and CDR2 FVKESK. The ends were cut back, 0 bases at V and 6 bases at J, with 7 bases in the middle. CDR3 in amino acids: CASSQETRDTQYF. The CDR3, as DNA: TGTGCCAGCAGCCAAGAAACGAGGGATACGCAGTATTTT.

The V and J genes are TRBV6-2 or TRBV6-3 and TRBJ2-7; the match to TRBD1 covers 8 bases. The CDR3 is 15 residues long. Trimming cost V 6 bases and J 0 bases; bases outside gene matches: 7. Germline CDR1 is MNHEY and CDR2 is SVGEGT. This CDR3 is CASSRQGLGSYEQYF. The CDR3 DNA sequence: TGTGCCAGCAGCCGACAGGGGCTGGGCTCCTACGAGCAGTACTTC.

J is TRBJ2-3 and V is TRBV28, with 7 bases matching TRBD2. Germline lookup yields CDR1 MDHEN and CDR2 SYDVKM. With 3 bases clipped from V and 1 base from J, the junction kept 10 bases outside the gene matches. This CDR3 region has 17 residues. DNA for the CDR3: TGTGCCAGCAGTTTTATTCGGTCGGCGGGGGGCACAGATACGCAGTATTTT. This translates into CASSFIRSAGGTDTQYF.

This chain joins TRBV5-4 and TRBJ1-3; 7 nucleotides agree with TRBD1. The CDR3 covers 14 residues. The germline gives CDR1 SGHNT, CDR2 YYREEE (reference sequence). Trimming cost V 2 bases and J 2 bases; bases outside gene matches: 1. In DNA, the CDR3 is TGTGCCAGCAGCTTCGACAGGGCTGGAAACACCATATATTTT. It is translated as CASSFDRAGNTIYF.